This T cell receptor (beta chain) was recovered during a study of graft-versus-host responses after intestinal transplantation. Study-level findings and limits: Some GvH clones appeared in ileal mucosa or blood before recipient bone marrow. In patients with graft-donor T cell macrochimerism, allograft graft-versus-host to host-versus-graft clonal ratios were high.

CDR3 length: 12 amino acids. Looked up from germline, CDR1 is GTSNPN and CDR2 is SVGIG (reference sequence). V was clipped by 5 bases and J by 3 bases, with 7 bases between them. Clones were read by immunoSEQ multiplex PCR, and TCRdb kept only the in-frame ones, dropping some. The sample includes 11,000 to 15,000 clones, approximately 38% of them seen just once. Irradiated, violet-dye-labeled stimulators (roughly 200,000) were plated alongside roughly 200,000 CFSE-labeled responders. CD3+CD4+ and CD3+CD8+ responders that were proliferating and CFSE-low were sorted post-reaction. Sample: alloreactive CD8+ T cells from a mixed lymphocyte reaction culture, taken before intestinal transplant. Subset noted: CFSE-low proliferating T cells sorted from approximately 6-day pre-transplant mixed lymphocyte reaction (GvH or HvG direction). This TCR derives from a human patient who received an intestinal transplant. The rearrangement links TRBV30 to TRBJ2-2; D is possibly TRBD2 (6 bases). CDR3: CAWGGYTGELFF. CDR3 sequence (DNA): TGTGCCTGGGGGGGGTACACCGGGGAGCTGTTTTTT. Full variable domain (outside the CDR3, taken from reference TRBV30 and TRBJ2-2): SQTIHQWPATLVQPVGSPLSLECTVEGTSNPNLYWYRQAAGRGLQLLFYSVGIGQISSEVPQNLSASRPQDRQFILSSKKLLLSDSGFYLCAWGGYTGELFFGEGSRLTVL.